This TCR beta chain came from a study of cytomegalovirus exposure and HLA in healthy donors. The study, taken as a whole, reports: Prior analysis indicated that the majority of TCR beta V segments exhibited productivity approximately 87% or approximately 30% of the time. Later examination showed HLA-associated TCR beta chains had greater clonal expansion than equally common others.

Each donor was healthy, and each was a bone marrow donor. The PCR had 60 Vbeta and 13 Jbeta primers. Profiled with immunoSEQ multiplex PCR; TCRdb holds only in-frame clones, not every one. Here the sample spans over 80,000 clones, 55% to 75% being singletons. On this clone: Its target is not known.

The CDR3 runs 14 residues. Germline V lookup: CDR1 MNHNS, CDR2 SASEGT. V lost 7 bases, J lost 7 bases, and 16 bases lay in between. This receptor was identified in a woman aged 18-35 years in good health and CMV-seropositive. Sequenced: PBMCs. V and J are TRBV6-1 and TRBJ1-4; maybe TRBD1 (6 bases). In DNA, the CDR3 is TGTGCCAGCACCTCGGGGGGGCGGGGTGAAAAACTGTTTTTT. This sequence encodes CASTSGGRGEKLFF.